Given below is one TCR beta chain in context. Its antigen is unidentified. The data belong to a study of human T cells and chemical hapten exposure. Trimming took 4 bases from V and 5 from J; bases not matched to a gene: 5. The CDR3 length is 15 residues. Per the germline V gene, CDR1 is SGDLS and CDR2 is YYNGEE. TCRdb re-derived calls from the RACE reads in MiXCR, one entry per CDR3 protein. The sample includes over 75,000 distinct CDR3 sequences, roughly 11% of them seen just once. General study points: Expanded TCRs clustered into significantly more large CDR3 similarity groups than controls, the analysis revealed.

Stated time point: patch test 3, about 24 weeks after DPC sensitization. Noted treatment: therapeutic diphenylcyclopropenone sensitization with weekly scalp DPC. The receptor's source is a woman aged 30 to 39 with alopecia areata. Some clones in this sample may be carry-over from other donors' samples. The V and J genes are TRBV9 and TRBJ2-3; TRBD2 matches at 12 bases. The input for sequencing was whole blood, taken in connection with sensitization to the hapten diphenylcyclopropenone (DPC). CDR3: CASSSGLAGIDTQYF. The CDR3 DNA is TGTGCCAGCAGCTCCGGACTAGCGGGAATAGATACGCAGTATTTT. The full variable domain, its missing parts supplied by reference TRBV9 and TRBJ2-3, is DSGVTQTPKHLITATGQRVTLRCSPRSGDLSVYWYQQSLDQGLQFLIQYYNGEERAKGNILERFSAQQFPDLHSELNLSSLELGDSALYFCASSSGLAGIDTQYFGPGTRLTVL.